What follows are 31 T cell receptor beta chains derived from one specimen sequenced in a study of vaccination and CD4 T cells after COVID-19. The antigens of these receptors remain unknown. Cultured CD4+ T cell DNA underwent sequencing with the Oncomine TCR Beta short-read assay. From the PCR reads, TCRdb called clonotypes with MiXCR, one entry per CDR3 protein. Seen here are roughly 11,000 distinct CDR3 sequences, roughly 62% observed once, and the top ten hold about 12%. Treatment of the sample: approximately 11-day PBMC culture with coronavirus spike peptide pools or control peptides (ViraFEST assay). Sequencing was carried out using CD4+ T cells from blood, cultured in vitro. These receptors came from a human donor who had recovered from COVID-19.

The V call is TRBV7-3, the J call TRBJ1-1, with D unresolved. The CDR3 loop spans 13 amino acids. Germline CDR1 is SGHTA and CDR2 is FQGTGA. V was pared by 3 bases and J by 1 base, with 6 bases between. CDR3 nucleotide sequence: TGTGCCAGCAGCTTTAACAGGAACACTGAAGCTTTCTTT. Its translation: CASSFNRNTEAFF.

This clonotype occurred a few times. The rearrangement joins TRBV7-9 to TRBJ2-3, with D perhaps TRBD1 or TRBD2 (6 bases each). The CDR3 has 15 residues. Per the germline V gene, CDR1 is SEHNR and CDR2 is FQNEAQ (reference sequence). V was shortened by 5 bases and J by 1 base, with 13 bases between the two germline ends. The CDR3 DNA is TGTGCCAGCAGCGACCGGGGGCACGGCACAGATACGCAGTATTTT. Translated: CASSDRGHGTDTQYF.

This sequence joins TRBV15 and TRBJ2-2; D unclear. Trimming pared 3 bases from V and 0 bases from J, leaving 14 bases between. This CDR3 is 17 amino acids long. Germline values: CDR1 LNHNV, CDR2 YYDKDF (reference sequence). The CDR3 DNA reads as TGTGCCACCAGCAGGGCGCGTAACACCCCGAACACCGGGGAGCTGTTTTTT. Protein sequence: CATSRARNTPNTGELFF.

The chain is built from TRBV2 and TRBJ2-7; D remains unclear. Trimming shortened V by 4 bases and J by 9 bases, and 10 bases separated the two germline ends. Germline V CDR1 and CDR2: SNHLY, FYNNEI. This CDR3 is built from 11 residues. In nucleotides, the CDR3 is TGTGCCAGCAGTGGCAACACGAGGCAGTACTTC. This gives the protein CASSGNTRQYF.

This sequence joins TRBV24-1 and TRBJ1-2; tentative D call: TRBD1 (5 bases). The germline gives CDR1 KGHDR, CDR2 SFDVKD. The length of the CDR3 is 14 residues. V lost 3 bases and J lost 4, with 11 bases in between. CDR3 residues: CATSDPPDSYGYTF. CDR3 DNA sequence: TGTGCCACCAGTGATCCTCCCGACAGCTATGGCTACACCTTC.

The chain carries TRBV19 and TRBJ2-7, with 7 bases fitting TRBD2. V lost 6 bases to trimming and J lost 2 bases; unmatched junction nucleotides: 7. The CDR3 extends over 14 amino acids. Germline CDR1 and CDR2: LNHDA and SQIVND (reference sequence). The CDR3 DNA is TGTGCCAGTAGATCGCGGGAGTCGGCCTACGAGCAGTACTTC. Its protein is CASRSRESAYEQYF.

This chain's CDR3 is CASSFGQLEGRGQYF. The DNA of the CDR3 is TGTGCCAGCAGTTTCGGGCAGCTCGAGGGCAGGGGGCAGTATTTT. This chain uses TRBV28 with TRBJ2-3; tentatively, D is TRBD1 (6 bases). Trimming shortened V by 3 bases and J by 11 bases, and 21 bases separated the two germline ends. The germline V gene encodes CDR1 MDHEN and CDR2 SYDVKM. The CDR3 is made up of 15 amino acids.

The chain combines TRBV28 with TRBJ1-6; no clear D gene. Per germline, CDR1 MDHEN and CDR2 SYDVKM. This CDR3 is 14 amino acids long. The ends were cut back, 8 bases at V and 8 bases at J, with 16 bases in the middle. This chain's CDR3 is CASLRTASYSPLHF. The CDR3 bases are TGTGCCAGCCTAAGAACAGCTTCTTATTCACCCCTCCACTTT.

V usage is TRBV15 and J usage is TRBJ2-3, with 12 bases matching TRBD2. Germline values: CDR1 LNHNV, CDR2 YYDKDF (reference sequence). With 3 bases clipped from V and 5 bases from J, the junction kept 6 bases outside the gene matches. The CDR3 has 16 amino acids. The CDR3 reads CATSRILAGGGDTQYF. CDR3 sequence (DNA): TGTGCCACCAGCAGGATTCTAGCGGGAGGGGGAGATACGCAGTATTTT.

The chain combines TRBV7-2 with TRBJ1-5; the match to TRBD1 covers 9 bases. Germline-derived CDR1 and CDR2 are SGHTA and FQGNSA. The CDR3 sequence is 14 residues long. V lost 1 base, J lost 6 bases, and 1 base stayed unmatched. The CDR3 spells CASSLGGQGQPQHF. DNA for the CDR3: TGTGCCAGCAGCTTAGGGGGACAGGGTCAGCCCCAGCATTTT. Supplemented by reference TRBV7-2 and TRBJ1-5, the full variable domain reads GAGVSQSPSNKVTEKGKDVELRCDPISGHTALYWYRQSLGQGLEFLIYFQGNSAPDKSGLPSDRFSAERTGGSVSTLTIQRTQQEDSAVYLCASSLGGQGQPQHFGDGTRLSIL.

This clonotype was seen a handful of times. The gene calls are TRBV20-1 and TRBJ1-2; the D is unclear. The CDR3 is 13 amino acids. V lost 6 bases and J 4 bases, leaving 15 bases between the germline ends. Germline V lookup: CDR1 DFQATT, CDR2 SNEGSKA (reference sequence). The CDR3 coding sequence is TGCAGTGCCGGAGAGGTCCAGGTCTATGGCTACACCTTC. Translating it yields CSAGEVQVYGYTF.

The chain combines TRBV28 with TRBJ2-7, with TRBD1 as a possible D gene (5 bases). Per germline, CDR1 MDHEN and CDR2 SYDVKM. Trimming stripped 5 bases from V and 0 bases from J, with 11 bases between. The CDR3 is made up of 14 amino acids. The CDR3 reads CASSRTPLSYEQYF. The DNA of the CDR3 is TGTGCCAGCAGTCGGACACCCCTCTCCTACGAGCAGTACTTC.

The chain links TRBV28 to TRBJ1-1, with D possibly being TRBD1 (6 bases). V was trimmed by 3 bases and J by 9 bases, leaving 11 bases between them. Per the germline V gene, CDR1 is MDHEN and CDR2 is SYDVKM. The length of the CDR3 is 12 residues. The DNA for the CDR3 is TGTGCCAGCAGTTTGGGGCAGGGGAAAGCTTTCTTT. Its protein is CASSLGQGKAFF. The full variable domain, with the rest looked up from reference TRBV28 and TRBJ1-1, is DVKVTQSSRYLVKRTGEKVFLECVQDMDHENMFWYRQDPGLGLRLIYFSYDVKMKEKGDIPEGYSVSREKKERFSLILESASTNQTSMYLCASSLGQGKAFFGQGTRLTVV.

The gene calls are TRBV6-2 or TRBV6-3 and TRBJ2-7, with TRBD2 matching 9 bases. The V gene's germline CDR1 is MNHEY and CDR2 SVGEGT. With 0 bases clipped from V and 2 bases from J, the junction kept 2 bases outside the gene matches. The CDR3 has 15 amino acids. CDR3 protein: CASSYSSGSTYEQYF. CDR3 in DNA: TGTGCCAGCAGTTACTCTAGCGGGAGTACCTACGAGCAGTACTTC.

The V and J genes are TRBV7-3 and TRBJ2-7; D remains ambiguous. V lost 1 base and J 5 bases, leaving 9 bases between the germline ends. This CDR3 region has 13 residues. Germline CDR1 SGHTA, CDR2 FQGTGA. CDR3: CASSLNLRDEQYF. The DNA for the CDR3 is TGTGCCAGCAGCTTAAATCTCCGGGACGAGCAGTACTTC.

In this sample, this clonotype turned up a few times. This rearrangement joins TRBV24-1 to TRBJ1-2, with 8 bases that match TRBD1. The V gene end was trimmed by 6 bases and the J gene end by 8 bases; junction bases not matched to a gene: 13. The CDR3 totals 15 residues. Germline CDR1 is KGHDR and CDR2 is SFDVKD. The CDR3: CATSSPDRGRFGYTF. CDR3 DNA: TGTGCCACCAGTAGCCCAGACAGGGGCCGATTCGGCTACACCTTC.

V and J are TRBV20-1 and TRBJ2-7; the D gene is possibly TRBD2 (6 bases). The CDR3 spans 14 residues. The V gene lost 4 bases and the J gene lost 2 bases, with 15 bases spanning the gap. Germline V gene lookup returns CDR1 DFQATT and CDR2 SNEGSKA (reference sequence). The CDR3, as DNA: TGCAGTGCTACACCGGGACTCCTAACCTACGAGCAGTACTTC. Translating gives CSATPGLLTYEQYF.

The V gene is TRBV6-2 or TRBV6-3, the J gene TRBJ2-3, with D maybe TRBD2 (6 bases). The V end lost 7 bases, the J end lost 6 bases, and 17 bases lay between the germline ends. This CDR3 is built from 14 residues. Germline values: CDR1 MNHEY, CDR2 SVGEGT. CDR3 in amino acids: CASTRSGLADTQYF. The CDR3 region has the DNA TGTGCCAGCACCAGGAGCGGGTTGGCGGATACGCAGTATTTT.

The V gene is TRBV27, the J gene TRBJ2-7; D perhaps matches TRBD1 (5 bases). Germline V gives CDR1 MNHEY, CDR2 SMNVEV (reference sequence). The ends were cut back, 2 bases at V and 0 bases at J, with 8 bases in the middle. The CDR3 loop spans 14 amino acids. CDR3 coding DNA: TGTGCCAGCAGTTTACAGGGTCCCTCCTACGAGCAGTACTTC. Protein sequence: CASSLQGPSYEQYF.

This sequence joins TRBV20-1 and TRBJ2-3, with 9 positions matching TRBD2. Germline lookup yields CDR1 DFQATT and CDR2 SNEGSKA (reference sequence). After removal of 3 bases from V and 8 bases from J, the junction contained 6 bases not matched to a gene. The CDR3 runs 13 residues. CDR3 sequence reads: CSARVAGVSTQYF. The CDR3 region has the DNA TGCAGTGCTAGGGTAGCGGGAGTTAGTACGCAGTATTTT.

This clonotype was found a few times. The gene calls are TRBV20-1 and TRBJ2-1, with D hard to call. V dropped 3 bases and J dropped 9 bases, with 9 bases sitting between them. The germline CDR1 and CDR2 sequences are DFQATT and SNEGSKA (reference sequence). The CDR3 consists of 11 residues. The CDR3 DNA is TGCAGTGCTAGGCACGGAACTGAGCAGTTCTTC. Protein sequence: CSARHGTEQFF.

The chain carries TRBV20-1 and TRBJ1-1; D not resolved. The length of the CDR3 is 16 residues. Germline lookup yields CDR1 DFQATT and CDR2 SNEGSKA (reference sequence). V was clipped by 3 bases and J by 3 bases, with 20 bases between them. CDR3 bases: TGCAGTGCTAGGGCCCTGGGTGCCCGGGTGGACACTGAAGCTTTCTTT. This encodes CSARALGARVDTEAFF.

The V gene is TRBV5-1, the J gene TRBJ2-5, with TRBD1 matching 8 bases. From germline, CDR1 is SGHRS and CDR2 YFSETQ. The CDR3 totals 19 residues. V lost 1 base, J lost 5 bases, and 19 bases stayed unmatched. CDR3 coding DNA: TGCGCCAGCAGCTTGTCGCCTCCCGGACAGGGCCGGCCGCGGGAGACCCAGTACTTC. Its protein is CASSLSPPGQGRPRETQYF.

V is TRBV4-1 and J is TRBJ2-1; 8 bases match TRBD2. The V gene end was trimmed by 1 base and the J gene end by 6 bases; junction bases not matched to a gene: 2. The germline gives CDR1 MGHRA, CDR2 YSYEKL. This CDR3 contains 14 residues. Written as DNA, the CDR3 is TGCGCCAGCAGCCAAGGACTAGCGCGCAATGAGCAGTTCTTC. The encoded protein is CASSQGLARNEQFF.

The chain joins TRBV6-1 to TRBJ2-5; possibly TRBD2 for D (6 bases). The CDR3 loop spans 13 amino acids. V dropped 6 bases and J dropped 5 bases, with 13 bases sitting between them. Germline CDR1 reads MNHNS; CDR2 reads SASEGT. This CDR3 reads CASRRTIGETQYF. The CDR3 DNA reads TGTGCCAGCAGGCGGACTATCGGGGAGACCCAGTACTTC.

Here the CDR3 reads CASQTQGTGELFF. The CDR3 nucleotides are TGTGCCAGCCAGACGCAGGGGACCGGGGAGCTGTTTTTT. The genes are TRBV28 and TRBJ2-2; a weak D match, TRBD1 (6 bases). V lost 8 bases and J lost 5, with 12 bases in between. Germline V gives CDR1 MDHEN, CDR2 SYDVKM. CDR3 length: 13 amino acids.

The chain combines TRBV10-3 with TRBJ2-3; no clear D. There are 11 residues in the CDR3. Germline V gives CDR1 ENHRY, CDR2 SYGVKD. The V gene lost 8 bases and the J gene lost 2 bases, with 5 bases spanning the gap. The CDR3 region has the DNA TGTGCCATCGGGGTCACAGATACGCAGTATTTT. This codes for CAIGVTDTQYF.

This clonotype showed up just a few times. This chain joins TRBV29-1 and TRBJ2-5; D perhaps matches TRBD2 (6 bases). The germline V gene has CDR1 SQVTM and CDR2 ANQGSEA. This CDR3 is 12 amino acids long. The germline V and J ends were trimmed by 6 bases and 3 bases, with 11 bases remaining between them. The CDR3 loop reads CSVGLAEETQYF. The DNA for the CDR3 is TGCAGCGTGGGACTCGCAGAAGAGACCCAGTACTTC.

J is TRBJ2-5 and V is TRBV20-1; TRBD2 matches 7 bases. Germline CDR1 is DFQATT and CDR2 is SNEGSKA (reference sequence). Germline trimming cut 6 bases from V and 4 bases from J; bases unmatched to any gene: 8. The CDR3 sequence is 13 residues long. The CDR3 DNA reads as TGCAGTGCCCCCTCTCAGCGGGGAGAGACCCAGTACTTC. Amino acids: CSAPSQRGETQYF.

This chain uses TRBV5-1 with TRBJ2-7; 12 bases map to TRBD2. Germline CDR1 SGHRS, CDR2 YFSETQ. This CDR3 is built from 16 residues. The junction had 7 bases not matched to a gene; V was cut back by 0 bases and J by 6 bases. The CDR3 DNA reads as TGCGCCAGCAGCTTGGGATCTAGCGGGAGGGCTGGCGAGCAGTACTTC. Translated, it gives CASSLGSSGRAGEQYF.

The table lists this clonotype with a few counts. The rearrangement uses TRBV19 and TRBJ1-2; tentative D call: TRBD1 (5 bases). In germline, CDR1 is LNHDA, CDR2 SQIVND (reference sequence). The CDR3 runs to 11 residues. V shed 4 bases and J shed 7 bases, with 7 bases lying between them. The CDR3 sequence is CASSKQGGYTF. In nucleotides, the CDR3 is TGTGCCAGTAGTAAGCAGGGTGGCTACACCTTC.